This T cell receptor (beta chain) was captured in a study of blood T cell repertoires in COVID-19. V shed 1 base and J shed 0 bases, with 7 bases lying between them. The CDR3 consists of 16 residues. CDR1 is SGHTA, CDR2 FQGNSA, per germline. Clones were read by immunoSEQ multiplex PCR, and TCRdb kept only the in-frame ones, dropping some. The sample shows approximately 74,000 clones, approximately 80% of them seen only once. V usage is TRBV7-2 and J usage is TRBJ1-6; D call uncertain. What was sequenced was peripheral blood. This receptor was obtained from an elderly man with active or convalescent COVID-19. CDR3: CASSLGWSSYNSPLHF. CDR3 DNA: TGTGCCAGCAGCTTAGGCTGGAGCTCCTATAATTCACCCCTCCACTTT.